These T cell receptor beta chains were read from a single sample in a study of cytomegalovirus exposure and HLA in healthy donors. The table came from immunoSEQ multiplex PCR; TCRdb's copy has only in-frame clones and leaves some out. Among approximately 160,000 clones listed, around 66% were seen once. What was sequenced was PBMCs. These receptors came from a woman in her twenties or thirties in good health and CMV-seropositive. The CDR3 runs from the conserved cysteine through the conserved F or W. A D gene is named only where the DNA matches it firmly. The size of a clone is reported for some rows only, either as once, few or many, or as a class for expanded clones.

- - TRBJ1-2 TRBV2 CASPGANYGYTF TGTGCCAGCCCAGGTGCGAACTATGGCTACACCTTC
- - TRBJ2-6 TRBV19 CATKTRGGANVLTF TGTGCCACCAAGACCCGGGGTGGGGCCAACGTCCTGACTTTC
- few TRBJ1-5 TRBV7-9 CASSLLGGNQPQHF TGTGCCAGCAGCTTGTTGGGGGGGAATCAGCCCCAGCATTTT
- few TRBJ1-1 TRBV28 CASRSVGAEAFF TGTGCCAGCAGAAGCGTAGGAGCTGAAGCTTTCTTT
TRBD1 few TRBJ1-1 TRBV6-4 CASRGQGGNTEAFF TGTGCCAGCAGAGGACAGGGGGGGAACACTGAAGCTTTCTTT
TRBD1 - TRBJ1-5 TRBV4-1 CASSHPLSTGGLYSNQPQHF TGCGCCAGCAGCCACCCTCTTTCGACAGGGGGACTTTATAGCAATCAGCCCCAGCATTTT
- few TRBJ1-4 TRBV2 CASSELTATNEKLFF TGTGCCAGCAGTGAATTAACAGCAACTAATGAAAAACTGTTTTTT
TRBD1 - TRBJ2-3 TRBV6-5 CASSKDRGADTQYF TGTGCCAGCAGTAAGGACAGGGGAGCAGATACGCAGTATTTT
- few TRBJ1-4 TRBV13 CASSLDRDEKLFF TGTGCCAGCAGCTTAGACAGGGACGAAAAACTGTTTTTT
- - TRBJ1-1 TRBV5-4 CASSLRTAYTEAFF TGTGCCAGCAGCTTACGGACAGCTTACACTGAAGCTTTCTTT
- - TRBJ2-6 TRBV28 CASSLGGSGANVLTF TGTGCCAGCAGCCTAGGCGGCTCTGGGGCCAACGTCCTGACTTTC
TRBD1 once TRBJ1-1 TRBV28 CASSVLQGGTEAFF TGTGCCAGCAGCGTACTCCAGGGGGGCACTGAAGCTTTCTTT
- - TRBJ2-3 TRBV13 CASSPGSYRDTQYF TGTGCCAGCAGCCCCGGGAGTTACAGAGATACGCAGTATTTT
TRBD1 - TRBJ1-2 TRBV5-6 CASSLGAGGGYGYTF TGTGCCAGCAGCTTGGGGGCAGGGGGCGGCTATGGCTACACCTTC
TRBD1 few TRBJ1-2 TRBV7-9 CASSLEGQVKGYTF TGTGCCAGCAGCTTAGAGGGACAGGTCAAGGGCTACACCTTC
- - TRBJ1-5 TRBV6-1 CASIFAGNSNQPQHF TGTGCCAGCATCTTCGCGGGCAATAGCAATCAGCCCCAGCATTTT
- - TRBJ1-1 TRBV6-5 CASSYSKSDMNTEAFF TGTGCCAGCAGTTACTCGAAATCAGACATGAACACTGAAGCTTTCTTT
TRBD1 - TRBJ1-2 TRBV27 CASRPTGPSYGYTF TGTGCCAGCAGACCGACAGGGCCGAGCTATGGCTACACCTTC
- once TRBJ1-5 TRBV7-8 CASSTPGRTDQPQHF TGTGCCAGCAGCACTCCGGGGAGAACGGATCAGCCCCAGCATTTT
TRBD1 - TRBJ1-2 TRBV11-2 CASSSIAPGQATYGYTF TGTGCCAGCAGCTCCATAGCTCCGGGACAGGCGACCTATGGCTACACCTTC
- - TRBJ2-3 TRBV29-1 CSVEGLEGTDTQYF TGCAGCGTTGAAGGGTTGGAGGGTACAGATACGCAGTATTTT
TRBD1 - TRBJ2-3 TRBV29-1 CSVEDLQGSSGADTQYF TGCAGCGTTGAAGATCTACAGGGGTCGTCTGGAGCAGATACGCAGTATTTT